This T cell receptor beta chain was identified during a study of T cell repertoires in cytomegalovirus infection. J lost 7 bases, V lost 4 bases, and 9 bases had no gene match. The germline V gene encodes CDR1 SGHRS and CDR2 YFSETQ. CDR3 length equals 15 residues. Study-level points and caveats: Across the ex vivo response, the dominant clonotypes were HLA-C-restricted CMV-specific TCR beta clonotypes.

TCRdb itself ran the reads through MiXCR, one entry per CDR3 protein. The sample consists of roughly 68,000 distinct CDR3 sequences, more than 20% of them appearing once. Comments on this clonotype: Its target is unknown.

Sequenced sample: PBMCs, sequenced either directly or after in vitro stimulation (not recorded which). V is TRBV5-1 and J is TRBJ2-1; 9 bases line up with TRBD1. This clonotype originated in a human donor in good health (CMV status not recorded). Some clones in this sample may be carry-over from other donors' samples. CDR3 amino acids: CASSRERTGANEQFF. The CDR3 DNA sequence: TGCGCCAGCAGCAGGGAGCGGACAGGGGCTAATGAGCAGTTCTTC.